A selection of T cell receptor beta chains follows, all from one sample in a study of cytomegalovirus exposure and HLA in healthy donors. Repertoires were generated with immunoSEQ multiplex PCR, while TCRdb's copy carries only in-frame clones and drops some. The table has approximately 140,000 clones, roughly 86% seen once. The sequenced material came from PBMCs. Every receptor here comes from a man younger than 30 in good health and CMV-seropositive. CDR3s include the opening cysteine and the closing phenylalanine or tryptophan. The D gene is left open where the match is weak. Rows may omit the clone size; those that give it use once, few, many or a size class.

CDR3: CASSPAGYGYTF
DNA: TGTGCCAGCAGCCCGGCGGGGTATGGCTACACCTTC
D: .
size: .
J: TRBJ1-2
V: TRBV9

CDR3: CASGLTRYEQFF
DNA: TGTGCTAGTGGTTTGACTAGGTATGAGCAGTTCTTC
D: .
size: .
J: TRBJ2-1
V: TRBV12-5

CDR3: CASSLEGDSSYNEQFF
DNA: TGTGCCAGCAGCTTAGAAGGGGACAGCTCCTACAATGAGCAGTTCTTC
D: TRBD1
size: .
J: TRBJ2-1
V: TRBV11-2

CDR3: CASSSSGVSPLHF
DNA: TGTGCCAGCAGCTCCTCAGGGGTTTCACCCCTCCACTTT
D: .
size: .
J: TRBJ1-6
V: TRBV7-9

CDR3: CASSTGAWTQYF
DNA: TGTGCCAGCAGCACAGGGGCGTGGACCCAGTACTTC
D: TRBD1
size: .
J: TRBJ2-5
V: TRBV6-5

CDR3: CASSPRRGSYGYTF
DNA: TGTGCCAGCTCACCAAGGAGGGGTAGCTATGGCTACACCTTC
D: .
size: .
J: TRBJ1-2
V: TRBV18

CDR3: CASSQEGQGAAKSYEQYF
DNA: TGCGCCAGCAGCCAGGAGGGACAGGGGGCCGCCAAATCCTACGAGCAGTACTTC
D: TRBD1
size: .
J: TRBJ2-7
V: TRBV4-1

CDR3: CASRRDRATNEKLFF
DNA: TGTGCCAGCAGGCGGGACCGAGCAACTAATGAAAAACTGTTTTTT
D: .
size: .
J: TRBJ1-4
V: TRBV2

CDR3: CASSIRSGGGPEKLFF
DNA: TGTGCCAGTAGTATTCGCTCAGGGGGAGGACCTGAAAAACTGTTTTTT
D: TRBD1
size: .
J: TRBJ1-4
V: TRBV19

CDR3: CASSSQGGRTEAFF
DNA: TGCGCCAGCAGCTCGCAGGGGGGACGGACTGAAGCTTTCTTT
D: TRBD1
size: .
J: TRBJ1-1
V: TRBV5-1

CDR3: CASSLTGGRTYEQYF
DNA: TGCGCCAGCAGCTTGACTGGGGGGAGAACCTACGAGCAGTACTTC
D: .
size: .
J: TRBJ2-7
V: TRBV5-1

CDR3: CASRRDTANYGYTF
DNA: TGTGCCAGCCGCCGGGACACCGCTAACTATGGCTACACCTTC
D: .
size: once
J: TRBJ1-2
V: TRBV6-6

CDR3: CASSRRDQNSPLHF
DNA: TGTGCCAGCAGCCGGAGGGACCAAAATTCACCCCTCCACTTT
D: .
size: .
J: TRBJ1-6
V: TRBV27

CDR3: CASSWPGAGGFDEQFF
DNA: TGTGCCAGCAGCTGGCCCGGAGCGGGAGGCTTCGATGAGCAGTTCTTC
D: TRBD2
size: .
J: TRBJ2-1
V: TRBV5-8

CDR3: CASSIQGSKNIQYF
DNA: TGTGCCAGTAGTATCCAGGGTTCCAAAAACATTCAGTACTTC
D: .
size: .
J: TRBJ2-4
V: TRBV19

CDR3: CASSLIGQGNQPQHF
DNA: TGTGCCAGCAGCCTGATCGGACAGGGCAATCAGCCCCAGCATTTT
D: TRBD1
size: .
J: TRBJ1-5
V: TRBV6-6

CDR3: CASSVTGTGDTQYF
DNA: TGTGCCAGCAGTGTGACAGGGACGGGGGATACGCAGTATTTT
D: TRBD1
size: once
J: TRBJ2-3
V: TRBV6-1

CDR3: CASSLAGGGNTGELFF
DNA: TGTGCCAGCAGCTTGGCCGGCGGGGGGAACACCGGGGAGCTGTTTTTT
D: TRBD2
size: .
J: TRBJ2-2
V: TRBV5-4

CDR3: CASNTRGTYNEKLFF
DNA: TGTGCCAGCAACACGAGGGGGACCTATAATGAAAAACTGTTTTTT
D: .
size: .
J: TRBJ1-4
V: TRBV6-1